The present entry profiles one T cell receptor beta chain with its context. This entry comes from a study of cytomegalovirus exposure and HLA in healthy donors. PCR primers comprised 60 Vbeta and 13 Jbeta primers. The assay was immunoSEQ multiplex PCR, and TCRdb's table has in-frame clones only and misses some. The sample yields 100,000 to 150,000 clones, 72% seen once. CDR3 length: 15 residues. Per the germline V gene, CDR1 is LGHNA and CDR2 is YNFKEQ. The V and J ends lost 1 base and 4 bases respectively, with 13 bases between them. This sequence originates from a man younger than 40 in good health and CMV-seronegative. The sequenced sample consisted of PBMCs. The V and J genes are TRBV4-2 and TRBJ1-2; D possibly corresponds to TRBD1 (5 bases). The chain's CDR3 is CASSQGGGRSYGYTF. CDR3 nucleotide sequence: TGTGCCAGCAGCCAAGGGGGGGGAAGAAGCTATGGCTACACCTTC.